Shown below are 14 T cell receptor beta chains from a single sample sequenced in a study of cytomegalovirus exposure and HLA in healthy donors. The PCR ran on 60 Vbeta and 13 Jbeta primers. Sequencing was performed with immunoSEQ multiplex PCR; in TCRdb, only in-frame clones are kept and a portion is missing. The sample lists about 160,000 clones, 80% to 90% occurring once. What was sequenced was PBMCs. Receptor source: a man aged 50 to 59 in good health and CMV-seropositive.

The chain couples TRBV10-3 to TRBJ2-2, with 7 bases identical to TRBD2. CDR3 length equals 14 residues. The trim removed 8 bases at V and 6 bases at J, leaving 9 bases unmatched. Germline V gene data show CDR1 as ENHRY and CDR2 as SYGVKD. CDR3 in amino acids: CAIWGGSYAGELFF. CDR3 bases: TGTGCCATCTGGGGGGGGAGTTATGCCGGGGAGCTGTTTTTT.

The chain couples TRBV6-5 to TRBJ2-5; D perhaps matches TRBD2 (6 bases). Germline V gene data show CDR1 as MNHEY and CDR2 as SVGAGI. The CDR3 length is 13 residues. Deletions cut 5 bases from V and 2 bases from J, with 9 bases between. The CDR3 is CASSGSGQETQYF. CDR3 in DNA: TGTGCCAGCAGTGGTAGCGGTCAAGAGACCCAGTACTTC.

The chain carries TRBV28 and TRBJ1-2; the match to TRBD1 covers 7 bases. The CDR3 has 16 amino acids. Looked up from germline, CDR1 is MDHEN and CDR2 is SYDVKM. With 7 bases clipped from V and 4 bases from J, the junction kept 15 bases outside the gene matches. Here the CDR3 DNA reads TGTGCCAGCAAGGTCCCGGGCACGGGACAGCTCTATGGCTACACCTTC. Translated, it gives CASKVPGTGQLYGYTF.

The chain links TRBV5-6 to TRBJ2-7, with D possibly matching TRBD2 (6 bases). This CDR3 contains 16 residues. The germline CDR1 and CDR2 sequences are SGHDT and YYEEEE. The germline V and J ends were trimmed by 1 base and 0 bases, with 14 bases remaining between them. This CDR3 is CASSLFGGWTSYEQYF. The CDR3 coding sequence is TGTGCCAGCAGCTTGTTTGGGGGGTGGACCTCCTACGAGCAGTACTTC.

The chain combines TRBV6-5 with TRBJ1-4, with a possible D match to TRBD1 (6 bases). Germline values: CDR1 MNHEY, CDR2 SVGAGI. The CDR3 has 14 residues. V lost 6 bases to trimming and J lost 8 bases, with 16 bases between them. The CDR3 loop is CASRDSAAGEKLFF. The CDR3 DNA is TGTGCCAGCAGGGACAGTGCGGCAGGAGAAAAACTGTTTTTT.

To note about this clone: Other DNA sequences of this sample code for an identical CDR3. The J gene is TRBJ2-7, the V gene TRBV9; 12 bases are shared with TRBD2. CDR1 is SGDLS, CDR2 YYNGEE, per germline. The V and J ends lost 0 bases and 7 bases, in that order; junction bases with no gene match: 2. The CDR3 sequence is 14 residues long. CDR3 bases: TGTGCCAGCAGCGTAGGACTAGCGGGAGATGAGCAGTACTTC. Its protein is CASSVGLAGDEQYF.

This clone showed up just a few times. This CDR3 reads CSVEGHGNFEQFF. The CDR3 coding sequence is TGCAGCGTCGAGGGACATGGTAACTTCGAGCAGTTCTTC. The chain uses TRBV29-1 and TRBJ2-1, with a possible D match to TRBD1 (6 bases). Germline CDR1 and CDR2: SQVTM and ANQGSEA. Trimming took off 6 bases at V and 10 bases at J, with 19 bases between the two ends. This CDR3 is 13 amino acids long.

This chain links TRBV5-1 with TRBJ2-7; TRBD2 aligns across 14 bases. This CDR3 has 17 amino acids. Germline V gives CDR1 SGHRS, CDR2 YFSETQ. The V gene end was trimmed by 4 bases and the J gene end by 6 bases; junction bases not matched to a gene: 12. CDR3 DNA: TGCGCCAGCAGCCCTGCCGGGACTAGCGGGGGAGAGGGCGAGCAGTACTTC. This encodes CASSPAGTSGGEGEQYF.

V gene TRBV19 combines with J gene TRBJ1-1; 9 positions agree with TRBD1. The CDR3 spans 13 residues. The germline V gene encodes CDR1 LNHDA and CDR2 SQIVND (reference sequence). V lost 4 bases and J lost 3; bases outside the gene matches: 0. CDR3 nucleotide sequence: TGTGCCAGTAGTAGACAGGGGGACACTGAAGCTTTCTTT. Protein sequence: CASSRQGDTEAFF.

The rearrangement joins TRBV10-3 to TRBJ1-5; 8 bases are a match to TRBD1. Trimming removed 0 bases from V and 6 bases from J; junction bases left unmatched: 4. This CDR3 has 15 amino acids. The germline V gene has CDR1 ENHRY and CDR2 SYGVKD. The chain's CDR3 is CAISESRGQAQPQHF. CDR3 nucleotide sequence: TGTGCCATCAGTGAGTCACGGGGACAGGCTCAGCCCCAGCATTTT.

This clone was recorded only once. The CDR3 DNA is TGTGCCAGCAGCTCCAGGGAGGGAGGCACTGAAGCTTTCTTT. This sequence encodes CASSSREGGTEAFF. The chain couples TRBV7-9 to TRBJ1-1; D possibly corresponds to TRBD1 (5 bases). The CDR3 totals 14 residues. Trimming took 4 bases from V and 4 from J, leaving 13 bases between them. Germline V gives CDR1 SEHNR, CDR2 FQNEAQ (reference sequence).

The chain employs TRBV5-1 and TRBJ2-5; D not resolved. Germline V gene lookup returns CDR1 SGHRS and CDR2 YFSETQ. The germline V and J ends were trimmed by 10 bases and 2 bases, with 9 bases remaining between them. This CDR3 has 11 residues. The CDR3 DNA reads as TGCGCCTCAAGAGAGCAAGAGACCCAGTACTTC. Its translation: CASREQETQYF.

The genes are TRBV11-2 and TRBJ2-4; weak D call: TRBD1 (5 bases). Germline V gives CDR1 SGHAT, CDR2 FQNNGV. The CDR3 loop spans 14 amino acids. Trimming shortened V by 5 bases and J by 6 bases, and 14 bases separated the two germline ends. The CDR3 DNA is TGTGCCAGCAGCGAAGACAGCCATTCAAACATTCAGTACTTC. It codes for CASSEDSHSNIQYF.

The rearrangement uses TRBV11-2 and TRBJ2-7; 8 bases match TRBD2. The V gene's germline CDR1 is SGHAT and CDR2 FQNNGV. This CDR3 region has 13 residues. The V and J ends lost 2 bases and 6 bases, in that order; junction bases with no gene match: 3. CDR3 DNA sequence: TGTGCCAGCAGCTTACGGCGGGGGGTCGAGCAGTACTTC. It encodes CASSLRRGVEQYF.